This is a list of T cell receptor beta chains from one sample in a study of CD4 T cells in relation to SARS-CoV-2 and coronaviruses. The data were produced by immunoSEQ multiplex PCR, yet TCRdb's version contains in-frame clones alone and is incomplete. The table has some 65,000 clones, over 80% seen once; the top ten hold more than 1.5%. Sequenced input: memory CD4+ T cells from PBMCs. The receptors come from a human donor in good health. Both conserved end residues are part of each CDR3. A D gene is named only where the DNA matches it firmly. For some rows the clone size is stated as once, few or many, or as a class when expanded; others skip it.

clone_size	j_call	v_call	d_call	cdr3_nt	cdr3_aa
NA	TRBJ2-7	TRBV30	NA	TGTGCCTGGAGCCTAATGGCCGGACATTTTAGCTCCTACGAGCAGTACTTC	CAWSLMAGHFSSYEQYF
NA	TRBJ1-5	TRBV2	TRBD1	TGTGCCAGCACTCTGGACAGGGCACCAAATCAGCCCCAGCATTTT	CASTLDRAPNQPQHF
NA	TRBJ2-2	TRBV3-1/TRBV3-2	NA	TGTGCCAGCAGCTTTTCCAGGGGTATAGTCACCGGGGAGCTGTTTTTT	CASSFSRGIVTGELFF
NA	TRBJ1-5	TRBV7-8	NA	TGTGCCAGCAGCCGGGGGACTGGGTGGCCCCAGCATTTT	CASSRGTGWPQHF
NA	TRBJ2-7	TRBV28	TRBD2	TGTGCCAGCAGGGCCGCGGGGGGGAACTACGAGCAGTACTTC	CASRAAGGNYEQYF
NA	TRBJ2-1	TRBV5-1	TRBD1	TGCGCCAGTGCGGGACAGGGGACGGGGGATGAGCAGTTCTTC	CASAGQGTGDEQFF
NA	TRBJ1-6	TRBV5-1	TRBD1	TGCGCCAGCAGTCCGGGACAGGGAGGTTCACCCCTCCACTTT	CASSPGQGGSPLHF
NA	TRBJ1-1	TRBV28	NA	TGTGCCAGCAGTACACGGACTGAAGCTTTCTTT	CASSTRTEAFF
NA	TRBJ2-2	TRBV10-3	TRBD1	TGTGCCATCACGACAGGGGGGGACACCGGGGAGCTGTTTTTT	CAITTGGDTGELFF
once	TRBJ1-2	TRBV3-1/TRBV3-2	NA	TGTGCCAGCAGCCAAGAAACGGGCTACACCTTC	CASSQETGYTF
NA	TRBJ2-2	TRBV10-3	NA	TGTGCCATCAGTGAGGGCCCTGCGGCCACCGGGGAGCTGTTTTTT	CAISEGPAATGELFF
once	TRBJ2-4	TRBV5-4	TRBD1	TGTGCCAGCAGTTCTCAGGGGGCCCTGGCCAAAAACATTCAGTACTTC	CASSSQGALAKNIQYF
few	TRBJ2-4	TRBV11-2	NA	TGTGCCAGCAGCTTTGGAGGTCAGAACATTCAGTACTTC	CASSFGGQNIQYF
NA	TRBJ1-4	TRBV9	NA	TGTGCCAGCAGCGCTGCAGGGGAAGAGAATGAAAAACTGTTTTTT	CASSAAGEENEKLFF
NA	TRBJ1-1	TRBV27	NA	TGTGCCAGCAGTTCGCCCTCCCAGGGTTCTGAAGCTTTCTTT	CASSSPSQGSEAFF
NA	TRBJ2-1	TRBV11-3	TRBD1	TGTGCCAGCAGCTCGGGACAGGGGAGCTACAATGAGCAGTTCTTC	CASSSGQGSYNEQFF